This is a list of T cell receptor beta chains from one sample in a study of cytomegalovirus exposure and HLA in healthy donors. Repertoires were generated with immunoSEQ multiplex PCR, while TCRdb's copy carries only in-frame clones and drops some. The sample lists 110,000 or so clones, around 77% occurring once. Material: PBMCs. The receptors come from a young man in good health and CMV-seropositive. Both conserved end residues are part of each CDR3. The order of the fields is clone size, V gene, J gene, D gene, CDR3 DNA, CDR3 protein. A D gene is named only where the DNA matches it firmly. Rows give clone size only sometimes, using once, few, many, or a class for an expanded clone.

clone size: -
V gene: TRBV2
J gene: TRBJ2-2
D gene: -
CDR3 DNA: TGTGCCAGCATGCTCGGCGGGGAGCTGTTTTTT
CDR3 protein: CASMLGGELFF

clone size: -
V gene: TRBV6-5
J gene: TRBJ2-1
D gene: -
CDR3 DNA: TGTGCCAGCAGTTACTCGGGGGGAGGCTCCTACAATGAGCAGTTCTTC
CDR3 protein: CASSYSGGGSYNEQFF

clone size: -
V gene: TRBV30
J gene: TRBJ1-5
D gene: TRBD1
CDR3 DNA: TGTGCCTGGAATTCCCCACAGGGGTCGGGTCAGCCCCAGCATTTT
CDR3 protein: CAWNSPQGSGQPQHF

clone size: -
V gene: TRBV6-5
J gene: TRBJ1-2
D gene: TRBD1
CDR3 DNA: TGTGCCAGCAGTTACTCCGTGACAGGGAACTATGGCTACACCTTC
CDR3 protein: CASSYSVTGNYGYTF

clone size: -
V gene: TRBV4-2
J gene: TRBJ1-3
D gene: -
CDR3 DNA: TGTGCCAGCAGTACTACAGGGACGGGAAACACCATATATTTT
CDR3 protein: CASSTTGTGNTIYF

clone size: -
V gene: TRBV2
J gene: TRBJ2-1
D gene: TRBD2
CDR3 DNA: TGTGCCAGCAGTGGACGGACTAGCGGGAGGCAAACTCGCTCCTACAATGAGCAGTTCTTC
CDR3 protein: CASSGRTSGRQTRSYNEQFF

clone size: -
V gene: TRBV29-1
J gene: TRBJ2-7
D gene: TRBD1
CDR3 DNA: TGCAGCGTTGAAGGCAGGGACAGAGTCTCCTACGAGCAGTACTTC
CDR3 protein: CSVEGRDRVSYEQYF

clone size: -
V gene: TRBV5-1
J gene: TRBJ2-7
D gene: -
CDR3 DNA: TGCGCCAGCAGCTTTAACAGGGAGTACGAGCAGTACTTC
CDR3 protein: CASSFNREYEQYF

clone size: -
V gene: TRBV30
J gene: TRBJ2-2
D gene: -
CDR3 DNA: TGTGCCTGGAGTGGGATAGCGGTCCACACCGGGGAGCTGTTTTTT
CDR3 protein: CAWSGIAVHTGELFF

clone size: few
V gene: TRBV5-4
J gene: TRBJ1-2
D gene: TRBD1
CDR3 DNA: TGTGCCAGCAGCGCAGACAGGGGGCTGAAGGGCTACACCTTC
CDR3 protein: CASSADRGLKGYTF